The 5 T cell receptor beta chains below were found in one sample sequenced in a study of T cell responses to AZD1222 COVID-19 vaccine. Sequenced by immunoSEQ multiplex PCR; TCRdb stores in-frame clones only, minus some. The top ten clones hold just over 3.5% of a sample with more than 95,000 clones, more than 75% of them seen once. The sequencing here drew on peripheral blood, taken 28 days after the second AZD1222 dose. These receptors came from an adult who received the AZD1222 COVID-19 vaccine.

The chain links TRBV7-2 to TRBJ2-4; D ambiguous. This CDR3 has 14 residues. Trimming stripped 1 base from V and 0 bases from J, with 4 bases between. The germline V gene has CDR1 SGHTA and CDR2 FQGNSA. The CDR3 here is CASSLGTAKNIQYF. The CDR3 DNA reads TGTGCCAGCAGCTTAGGGACAGCCAAAAACATTCAGTACTTC.

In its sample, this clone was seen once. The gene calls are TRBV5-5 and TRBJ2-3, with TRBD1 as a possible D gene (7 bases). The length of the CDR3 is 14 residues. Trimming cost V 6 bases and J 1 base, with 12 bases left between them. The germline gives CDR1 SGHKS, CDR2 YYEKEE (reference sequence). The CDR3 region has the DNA TGTGCCAGCACCCAGGGGGGCCGCACAGATACGCAGTATTTT. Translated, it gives CASTQGGRTDTQYF.

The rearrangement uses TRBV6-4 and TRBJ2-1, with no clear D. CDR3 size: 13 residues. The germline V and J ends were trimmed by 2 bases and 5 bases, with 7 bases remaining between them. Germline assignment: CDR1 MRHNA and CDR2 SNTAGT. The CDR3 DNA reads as TGTGCCAGCAGTGACAGGGCCAACAATGAGCAGTTCTTC. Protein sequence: CASSDRANNEQFF.

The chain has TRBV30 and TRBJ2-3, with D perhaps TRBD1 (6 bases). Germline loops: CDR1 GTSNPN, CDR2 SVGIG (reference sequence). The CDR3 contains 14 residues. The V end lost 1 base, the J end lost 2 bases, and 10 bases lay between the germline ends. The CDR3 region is CAWSGQALTDTQYF. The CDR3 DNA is TGTGCCTGGAGTGGACAGGCCCTCACAGATACGCAGTATTTT.

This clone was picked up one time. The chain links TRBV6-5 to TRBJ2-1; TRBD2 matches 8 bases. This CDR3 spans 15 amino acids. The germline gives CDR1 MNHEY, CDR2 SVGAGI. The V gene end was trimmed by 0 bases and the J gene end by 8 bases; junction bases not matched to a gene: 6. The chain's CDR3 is CASSYSRARGDEQFF. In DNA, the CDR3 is TGTGCCAGCAGTTACTCGAGAGCGCGGGGGGATGAGCAGTTCTTC.